Here is one T cell receptor beta chain with its context. Its antigen is unknown. The ends were cut back, 2 bases at V and 7 bases at J, with 17 bases in the middle. The CDR3 consists of 14 residues. Germline V gives CDR1 GTSNPN, CDR2 SVGIG (reference sequence). PCR was performed using 60 Vbeta and 13 Jbeta primers. Sequenced by immunoSEQ multiplex PCR; TCRdb stores in-frame clones only, minus some. The profile shows 120,000 or so clones, about three quarters of them singletons. The sample belongs to a study of cytomegalovirus exposure and HLA in healthy donors. Study-wide points: Immune exposure information comprised only CMV serostatus. Later analysis revealed greater clonal expansion in HLA-associated TCR beta chains than in equally common others. Under in vitro conditions, three CMV-associated chains were confirmed as specific for CMV antigens.

The receptor was derived from a female donor in good health and CMV-seronegative. Sequences were obtained from PBMCs. This sequence joins TRBV30 and TRBJ1-2, with a possible D match to TRBD1 (5 bases). The CDR3 loop is CAWSLPYGALGYTF. CDR3 DNA sequence: TGTGCCTGGAGTCTCCCGTATGGGGCGCTTGGCTACACCTTC.